This T cell receptor (beta chain) was found in a study of cytomegalovirus exposure and HLA in healthy donors. Findings and caveats of the study: It was 164 TCR beta chains that were listed as cytomegalovirus-associated.

13 Jbeta primers and 60 Vbeta primers were used for the PCR. Source study methods: Tens of millions of unique TCR beta chains, 9.5 million to 11 million of them shared, were counted by a later analysis. Some clones are missing from TCRdb's copy, which holds only in-frame ones; the method was immunoSEQ multiplex PCR. The DNA was the basis for D and trimming; V, J and clone size are from that table. The sample contains roughly 73,000 clones, 65% to 85% of which appear only once. Points on this clone: Its antigen is unknown.

With 5 bases removed from V and 3 bases from J, the gap between germline ends came to 10 bases. The CDR3 is 13 amino acids. Germline values: CDR1 SGHRS, CDR2 YFSETQ. This clonotype originated in a woman aged 45-65 years in good health and CMV-seronegative. V gene TRBV5-1 combines with J gene TRBJ2-3; D perhaps matches TRBD2 (6 bases). Sequences were obtained from PBMCs. The CDR3 bases are TGCGCCAGCAGTTTTGGAGGGACAGATACGCAGTATTTT. It translates to CASSFGGTDTQYF.